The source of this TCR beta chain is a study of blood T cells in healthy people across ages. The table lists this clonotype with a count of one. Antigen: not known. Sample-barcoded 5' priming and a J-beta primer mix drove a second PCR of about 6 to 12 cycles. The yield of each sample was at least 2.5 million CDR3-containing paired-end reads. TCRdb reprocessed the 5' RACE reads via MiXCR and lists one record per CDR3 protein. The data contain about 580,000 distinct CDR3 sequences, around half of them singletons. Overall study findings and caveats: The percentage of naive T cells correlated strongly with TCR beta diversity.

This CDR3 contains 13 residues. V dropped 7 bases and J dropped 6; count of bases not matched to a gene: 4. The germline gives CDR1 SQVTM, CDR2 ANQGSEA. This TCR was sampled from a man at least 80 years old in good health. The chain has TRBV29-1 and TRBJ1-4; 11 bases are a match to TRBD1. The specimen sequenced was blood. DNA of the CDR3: TGCAGCGCTCGGACAGGGGGCTATGAAAAACTGTTTTTT. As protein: CSARTGGYEKLFF.